This T cell receptor beta chain came from a study of blood T cell repertoires in COVID-19. Study as a whole: Samples taken during acute and convalescent COVID-19 were collected in the United States, Italy and Spain.

Across under 25 US areas, participants ranged in age from 18 to 89 years. Cohort assignment relied on participant-reported clinical history. As processed by the authors: Estimates of nucleated cell counts were drawn from the amplification of reference gene primers. Sequenced by immunoSEQ multiplex PCR; TCRdb stores in-frame clones only, minus some. The DNA was the basis for D and trimming; V, J and clone size are from that table. This sample has some 300,000 clones; approximately 90% occur once, and the top ten carry roughly 3.6%. The V segment lost 5 bases and the J segment 7 bases; nucleotides outside the gene matches: 12. This CDR3 contains 16 residues. Germline loops: CDR1 SEHNR, CDR2 FQNEAQ (reference sequence).

Sequenced material: PBMCs or T cells enriched from blood (not recorded which). The V gene is TRBV7-9, the J gene TRBJ2-4; 9 nucleotides agree with TRBD1. This TCR was recovered from a woman under 40 who had been exposed to COVID-19. The CDR3 nucleotides are TGTGCCAGCAGCCCCTCAGACAGGGGGAGTAGGAACATTCAGTACTTC. Protein product: CASSPSDRGSRNIQYF.